This T cell receptor (beta chain) was sequenced for a study of blood T cells in healthy people across ages. Study background: Capturing about one barcoded beta molecule per two T cells was achieved by template switching.

The second PCR ran roughly 6 to 12 cycles with a sample-barcoded 5' primer and J-beta primers. TCRdb re-analysed the 5' RACE reads in MiXCR, keeping a single row per CDR3 protein. The table shows just under 750,000 distinct CDR3 sequences, with about a fifth occurring only once. This clonotype has a handful of counts. After removal of 2 bases from V and 2 bases from J, the junction contained 10 bases not matched to a gene. This CDR3 contains 16 residues. From germline, CDR1 is DFQATT and CDR2 SNEGSKA (reference sequence). The rearrangement links TRBV20-1 to TRBJ2-3, with 7 bases lining up with TRBD2. Sequencing input: blood. The TCR sequence derives from a man in his 70s in good health. In DNA form, the CDR3 reads TGCAGTGCTAGAAGGATAGGGCTAGCGGACACAGATACGCAGTATTTT. This encodes CSARRIGLADTDTQYF.